The clone carrying this TCR beta chain was seen ten or more times. This specimen comes from a study of T cells in Graves' hyperthyroidism and ophthalmopathy. The CDR3 extends over 14 amino acids. Germline-derived CDR1 and CDR2 are SGDLS and YYNGEE. V was pared by 1 base and J by 4 bases, with 11 bases between. The source material, RNA transcripts, was used to amplify TCR beta CDR3 regions. HTBI primers were used for first-round RT-PCR of the TCR CDR3. TCRdb reprocessed the multiplex PCR reads with MiXCR, giving one entry per CDR3 protein. The sample contains 300,000 to 500,000 distinct CDR3 sequences, about 15% of which appear only once.

This clonotype was obtained from a woman younger than 45 with Graves' hyperthyroidism. This rearrangement joins TRBV9 to TRBJ1-2; no clear D gene. The sample consisted of blood. The CDR3 coding sequence is TGTGCCAGCAGCGTACGCCCGGCAAGCTATGGCTACACCTTC. Translation: CASSVRPASYGYTF. The full variable domain, in which reference TRBV9 and TRBJ1-2 provide the parts outside the CDR3, is DSGVTQTPKHLITATGQRVTLRCSPRSGDLSVYWYQQSLDQGLQFLIQYYNGEERAKGNILERFSAQQFPDLHSELNLSSLELGDSALYFCASSVRPASYGYTFGSGTRLTVV.